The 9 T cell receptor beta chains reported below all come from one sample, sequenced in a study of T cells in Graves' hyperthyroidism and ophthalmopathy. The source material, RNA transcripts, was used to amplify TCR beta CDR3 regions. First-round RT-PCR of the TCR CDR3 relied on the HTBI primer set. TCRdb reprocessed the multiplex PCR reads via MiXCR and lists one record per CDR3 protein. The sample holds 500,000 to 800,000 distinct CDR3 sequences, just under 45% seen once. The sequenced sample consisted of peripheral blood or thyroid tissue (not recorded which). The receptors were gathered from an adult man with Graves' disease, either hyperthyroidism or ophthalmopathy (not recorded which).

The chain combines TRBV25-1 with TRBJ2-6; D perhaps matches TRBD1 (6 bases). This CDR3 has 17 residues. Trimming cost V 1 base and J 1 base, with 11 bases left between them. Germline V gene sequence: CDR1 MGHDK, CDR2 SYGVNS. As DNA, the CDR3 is TGTGCCAGCAGTGAATGGGGACAAGGATCTGGGGCCAACGTCCTGACTTTC. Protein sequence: CASSEWGQGSGANVLTF.

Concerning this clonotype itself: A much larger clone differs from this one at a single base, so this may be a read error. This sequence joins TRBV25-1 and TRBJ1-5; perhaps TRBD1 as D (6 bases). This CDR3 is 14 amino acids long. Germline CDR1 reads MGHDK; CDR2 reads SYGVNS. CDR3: CASSGQVSDQPQHF. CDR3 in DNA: TGTGCCAGCAGTGGACAGGTTAGCGATCAGCCCCAGCATTTT.

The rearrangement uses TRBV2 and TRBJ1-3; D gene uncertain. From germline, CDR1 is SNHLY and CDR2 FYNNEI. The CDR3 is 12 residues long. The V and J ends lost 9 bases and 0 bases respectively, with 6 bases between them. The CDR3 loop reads CARRGSGNTIYF. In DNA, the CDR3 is TGTGCCAGACGGGGCTCTGGAAACACCATATATTTT.

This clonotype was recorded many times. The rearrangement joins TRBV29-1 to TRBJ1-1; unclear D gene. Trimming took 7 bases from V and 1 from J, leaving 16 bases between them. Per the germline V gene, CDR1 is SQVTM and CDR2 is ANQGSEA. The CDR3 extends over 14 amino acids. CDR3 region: CSGKPGSGNTEAFF. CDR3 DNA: TGCAGCGGTAAACCGGGCTCAGGGAACACTGAAGCTTTCTTT.

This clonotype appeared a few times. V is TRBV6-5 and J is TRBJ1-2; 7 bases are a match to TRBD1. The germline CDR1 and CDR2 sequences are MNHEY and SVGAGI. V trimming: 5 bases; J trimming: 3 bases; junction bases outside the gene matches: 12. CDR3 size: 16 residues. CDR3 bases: TGTGCCAGCAGTCAACACGGGACAGAGCTATACTATGGCTACACCTTC. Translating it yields CASSQHGTELYYGYTF.

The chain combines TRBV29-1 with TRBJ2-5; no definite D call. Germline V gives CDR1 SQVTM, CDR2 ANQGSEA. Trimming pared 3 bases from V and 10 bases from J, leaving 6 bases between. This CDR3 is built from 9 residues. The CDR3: CSVERFQYF. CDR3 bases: TGCAGCGTTGAGAGGTTCCAGTACTTC. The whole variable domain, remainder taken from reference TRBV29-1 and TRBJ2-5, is SAVISQKPSRDICQRGTSLTIQCQVDSQVTMMFWYRQQPGQSLTLIATANQGSEATYESGFVIDKFPISRPNLTFSTLTVSNMSPEDSSIYLCSVERFQYFGPGTRLLVL.

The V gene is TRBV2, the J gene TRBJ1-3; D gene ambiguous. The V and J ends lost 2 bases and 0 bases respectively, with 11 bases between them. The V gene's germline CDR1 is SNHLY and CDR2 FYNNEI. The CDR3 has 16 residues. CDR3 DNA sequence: TGTGCCAGCAGTGAATACGGTTCAGACTCTGGAAACACCATATATTTT. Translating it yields CASSEYGSDSGNTIYF.

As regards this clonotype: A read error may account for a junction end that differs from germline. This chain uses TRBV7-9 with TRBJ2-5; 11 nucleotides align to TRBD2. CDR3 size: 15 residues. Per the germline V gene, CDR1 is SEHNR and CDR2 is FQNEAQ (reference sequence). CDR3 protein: CASSLLAGEEETQYF. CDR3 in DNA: TGCGCCAGCAGCCTACTAGCGGGAGAGGAAGAGACCCAGTACTTC. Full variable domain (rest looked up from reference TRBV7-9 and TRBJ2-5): DTGVSQNPRHKITKRGQNVTFRCDPISEHNRLYWYRQTLGQGPEFLTYFQNEAQLEKSRLLSDRFSAERPKGSFSTLEIQRTEQGDSAMYLCASSLLAGEEETQYFGPGTRLLVL.

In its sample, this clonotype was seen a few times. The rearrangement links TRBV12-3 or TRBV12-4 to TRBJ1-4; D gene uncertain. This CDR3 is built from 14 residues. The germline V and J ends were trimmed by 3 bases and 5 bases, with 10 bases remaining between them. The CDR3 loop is CASSFSSQNEKLFF. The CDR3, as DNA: TGTGCCAGCAGTTTCTCCAGCCAAAATGAAAAACTGTTTTTT.